This TCR beta chain was found in a study of beta chain features in type 1 diabetes. Findings of the study overall: Shorter TCRB CDR3s, moderately but significantly so, were found in Type 1 diabetes patients in all four CD4+ subsets.

The junction had 6 bases not matched to a gene; V was cut back by 3 bases and J by 7 bases. This CDR3 region has 16 residues. Germline lookup yields CDR1 SGHRS and CDR2 YFSETQ. This clone was observed a few times. Antigen specificity is unknown. The authors reverse transcribed all of the isolated RNA, so sequencing captured expressed TCRB transcripts. Clones were sequenced by immunoSEQ multiplex PCR, and TCRdb holds only the in-frame ones, with some missing. Of 630,000 or so clones in the sample, around 15% were seen once. The TCR comes from a man aged 18 to 35 with type 1 diabetes. Source material: naive CD4+ T cells from blood. The chain recombines TRBV5-1 with TRBJ1-6; 11 bases agree with TRBD1. CDR3 residues: CASSSSGTGGNSPLHF. In DNA, the CDR3 is TGCGCCAGCAGCTCCTCCGGGACAGGGGGAAATTCACCCCTCCACTTT.